These T cell receptor beta chains were read from a single sample in a study of blood T cell repertoires in COVID-19. Method: immunoSEQ multiplex PCR; TCRdb's copy keeps in-frame clones and lacks some. In the table there are 150,000 to 200,000 clones, approximately 90% of which are singletons. The source material was peripheral blood. Receptor source: a man between 35 and 55 years old with active or convalescent COVID-19. Both conserved end residues are trimmed from each CDR3.

v_gene	len	j_gene	CDR3aa
TRBV29-1	10	TRBJ1-4	SVSSGDEKLF
TRBV12-3/TRBV12-4	11	TRBJ1-2	ASRGDRFGGYT
TRBV5-4	14	TRBJ2-3	ASSLAGRSSTDTQY
TRBV18	12	TRBJ1-1	ASSPRAPGTEAF
TRBV7-8	13	TRBJ1-1	ASSLSGGGYTEAF
TRBV5-8	14	TRBJ1-1	ASSFSYGTGNTEAF
TRBV4-1	13	TRBJ1-5	ASSPSQGENQPQH
TRBV2	14	TRBJ1-6	ASRGRTGGKNSPLH
TRBV3-1/TRBV3-2	14	TRBJ1-2	ASSQRTGQANYGYT
TRBV6-5	11	TRBJ1-1	ASSGTRNTEAF
TRBV10-2	11	TRBJ1-4	ASGGPSNEKLF
TRBV18	13	TRBJ2-7	ASSPLGGISYEQY
TRBV28	13	TRBJ1-1	ASSLPGTGGSVAF
TRBV5-1	12	TRBJ2-5	ASSSEGLKETQY
TRBV11-2	15	TRBJ2-5	ASSLPRLAGRGETQY
TRBV3-1/TRBV3-2	14	TRBJ2-5	ASSHGLEGGEKTQY
TRBV5-1	13	TRBJ2-2	ASSPKTGNTGELF